Following are 27 T cell receptor beta chains from one sample sequenced in a study of OX40 agonist ivuxolimab in advanced cancers. Clones were read by immunoSEQ multiplex PCR, and TCRdb kept only the in-frame ones, dropping some. The sample carries roughly 120,000 clones, 85% to 95% recorded once. The material sequenced was CD4+ or CD8+ T cells sorted from blood, taken in a trial of the OX40 agonist ivuxolimab. These receptors were collected from an adult with an advanced solid tumor such as melanoma, head and neck, liver or kidney cancer.

This clone was counted a few times. The V and J genes are TRBV18 and TRBJ2-7; TRBD2 matches 10 bases. The germline V gene has CDR1 KGHSH and CDR2 LQKENI. Trimming took 3 bases from V and 7 from J; bases not matched to a gene: 6. The CDR3 extends over 14 amino acids. In DNA, the CDR3 is TGTGCCAGCTCACCGCCTAGCGGGAGTGGGGAGCAGTACTTC. Amino acid sequence: CASSPPSGSGEQYF. Drawing the rest from reference TRBV18 and TRBJ2-7, the complete variable domain is NAGVMQNPRHLVRRRGQEARLRCSPMKGHSHVYWYRQLPEEGLKFMVYLQKENIIDESGMPKERFSAEFPKEGPSILRIQQVVRGDSAAYFCASSPPSGSGEQYFGPGTRLTVT.

This sequence joins TRBV25-1 and TRBJ1-5; 12 positions match TRBD1. This CDR3 has 17 residues. CDR1 is MGHDK, CDR2 SYGVNS, per germline. The J segment lost 2 bases and the V segment lost 5 bases, leaving 7 bases of the junction unmatched. The CDR3 region is CASSPGQGADGNQPQHF. CDR3 nucleotide sequence: TGTGCCAGCAGTCCGGGACAGGGGGCGGATGGCAATCAGCCCCAGCATTTT.

The J gene is TRBJ2-1, the V gene TRBV28; the D gene is possibly TRBD2 (6 bases). Looked up from germline, CDR1 is MDHEN and CDR2 is SYDVKM. The CDR3 has 14 amino acids. Trimming took 8 bases from V and 2 from J, leaving 13 bases between them. The CDR3 DNA follows: TGTGCCAGCTTCAGAGCGGGCCCCTACAATGAGCAGTTCTTC. It codes for CASFRAGPYNEQFF.

This chain's CDR3 is CASGVDYEQYF. The CDR3 bases are TGTGCCAGCGGGGTGGACTACGAGCAGTACTTC. The rearrangement uses TRBV6-6 and TRBJ2-7; D is uncertain. The CDR3 consists of 11 residues. Germline V lookup: CDR1 MNHNY, CDR2 SVGAGI (reference sequence). V was shortened by 8 bases and J by 3 bases, with 8 bases between the two germline ends.

The chain uses TRBV4-3 and TRBJ1-2; 7 nucleotides align to TRBD1. There are 15 residues in the CDR3. Germline V lookup: CDR1 LGHNA, CDR2 YSLEER. V lost 3 bases and J lost 8; bases outside the gene matches: 12. The CDR3 DNA reads TGCGCCAGCAGCCATTACCAGGGGGGGGCTGGCGGCTACACCTTC. This codes for CASSHYQGGAGGYTF.

The chain joins TRBV29-1 to TRBJ2-2, with D maybe TRBD2 (5 bases). Trimming removed 6 bases from V and 5 bases from J, with 13 bases in between. In germline, CDR1 is SQVTM, CDR2 ANQGSEA. The CDR3 is 13 residues long. The chain's CDR3 is CSVKLGDTGELFF. The CDR3 DNA follows: TGCAGCGTCAAACTCGGGGATACCGGGGAGCTGTTTTTT.

The V and J genes are TRBV6-5 and TRBJ2-5; D unresolved. The germline V and J ends were trimmed by 4 bases and 6 bases, with 12 bases remaining between them. The CDR3 has 13 amino acids. Per germline, CDR1 MNHEY and CDR2 SVGAGI. CDR3 region: CASSSGPGKTQYF. CDR3 nucleotides: TGTGCCAGCAGTTCGGGCCCTGGAAAGACCCAGTACTTC.

The rearrangement uses TRBV7-8 and TRBJ2-2; 10 bases are shared with TRBD2. The CDR3 consists of 17 residues. The germline CDR1 and CDR2 sequences are SGHVS and FQNEAQ. After removal of 0 bases from V and 8 bases from J, the junction contained 9 bases not matched to a gene. The CDR3 here is CASSLARSSGRSGELFF. CDR3 DNA sequence: TGTGCCAGCAGCTTAGCGAGGTCTAGCGGGAGATCGGGGGAGCTGTTTTTT.

This chain joins TRBV6-6 and TRBJ1-2, with D maybe TRBD1 (6 bases). This CDR3 region has 14 residues. V lost 7 bases and J 8 bases, leaving 20 bases between the germline ends. The germline CDR1 and CDR2 sequences are MNHNY and SVGAGI (reference sequence). The CDR3 nucleotides read TGTGCCAGCACAGGACAGCCATCCTCTGGGGGCTACACCTTC. Protein sequence: CASTGQPSSGGYTF.

The chain is built from TRBV27 and TRBJ2-1, with 7 bases identical to TRBD2. From germline, CDR1 is MNHEY and CDR2 SMNVEV (reference sequence). The CDR3 consists of 18 residues. Trimming removed 3 bases from V and 0 bases from J; junction bases left unmatched: 11. CDR3 nucleotide sequence: TGTGCCAGCAGTTTCTGGCTAGCGGAAGACAGCTCCTACAATGAGCAGTTCTTC. It is translated as CASSFWLAEDSSYNEQFF.

This clone was found once. The chain couples TRBV5-4 to TRBJ1-3; tentatively, D is TRBD1 (5 bases). CDR1 and CDR2 from the germline V gene are SGHNT and YYREEE (reference sequence). V lost 4 bases and J lost 1, with 15 bases in between. The CDR3 contains 16 residues. CDR3 sequence (DNA): TGTGCCAGCAGCCTGGACCTTAAGGGGTCTGGAAACACCATATATTTT. It codes for CASSLDLKGSGNTIYF. Drawing the rest from reference TRBV5-4 and TRBJ1-3, the complete variable domain is ETGVTQSPTHLIKTRGQQVTLRCSSQSGHNTVSWYQQALGQGPQFIFQYYREEENGRGNFPPRFSGLQFPNYSSELNVNALELDDSALYLCASSLDLKGSGNTIYFGEGSWLTVV.

The J gene is TRBJ1-4, the V gene TRBV7-9; TRBD1 matches at 9 bases. The J segment lost 5 bases and the V segment lost 5 bases, leaving 3 bases of the junction unmatched. The CDR3 runs 14 residues. Germline V lookup: CDR1 SEHNR, CDR2 FQNEAQ (reference sequence). The CDR3 spells CASSPDRGNEKLFF. CDR3 DNA: TGTGCCAGCAGCCCGGACAGGGGAAATGAAAAACTGTTTTTT.

The chain recombines TRBV5-4 with TRBJ2-1, with a weak D call TRBD2 (6 bases). Per the germline V gene, CDR1 is SGHNT and CDR2 is YYREEE (reference sequence). CDR3 length: 14 residues. V was cut by 10 bases and J by 4 bases, with 18 bases left in between. CDR3 sequence reads: CAAGGMGLYNEQFF. In DNA, the CDR3 is TGTGCCGCGGGCGGGATGGGGCTATACAATGAGCAGTTCTTC. Full variable domain (rest looked up from reference TRBV5-4 and TRBJ2-1): ETGVTQSPTHLIKTRGQQVTLRCSSQSGHNTVSWYQQALGQGPQFIFQYYREEENGRGNFPPRFSGLQFPNYSSELNVNALELDDSALYLCAAGGMGLYNEQFFGPGTRLTVL.

The V call is TRBV7-3, the J call TRBJ2-3, with 13 bases lining up with TRBD2. Trimming at V came to 5 bases and at J to 3 bases, leaving 5 bases not matched to a gene. Germline CDR1 SGHTA, CDR2 FQGTGA. CDR3 length equals 16 residues. CDR3 DNA sequence: TGTGCCAGCAGCCCCGGACTAGCGGGAGTAACAGATACGCAGTATTTT. This sequence encodes CASSPGLAGVTDTQYF.

J is TRBJ2-5 and V is TRBV28; D is undetermined. From germline, CDR1 is MDHEN and CDR2 SYDVKM. V was clipped by 4 bases and J by 5 bases, with 8 bases between them. This CDR3 spans 12 amino acids. CDR3 residues: CASSSSRETQYF. CDR3 in DNA: TGTGCCAGCAGTTCATCGAGGGAGACCCAGTACTTC.

This chain links TRBV5-8 with TRBJ2-6; D not certain. CDR1 and CDR2 from the germline V gene are SGHTS and YDEGEE. CDR3 length: 15 amino acids. Trimming pared 6 bases from V and 4 bases from J, leaving 14 bases between. CDR3 bases: TGTGCCAGCACCCATAAGGCCGCGGGGGCCAACGTCCTGACTTTC. Its translation: CASTHKAAGANVLTF.

V gene TRBV7-2 combines with J gene TRBJ2-3; D might be TRBD2 (6 bases). The CDR3 is 14 residues long. V shed 1 base and J shed 6 bases, with 11 bases lying between them. Germline lookup yields CDR1 SGHTA and CDR2 FQGNSA. The CDR3 DNA reads TGTGCCAGCAGCTTAGGGTGGGGGGAGGATACGCAGTATTTT. Its translation: CASSLGWGEDTQYF.

This chain links TRBV5-6 with TRBJ2-3; 7 positions agree with TRBD2. Germline trimming cut 0 bases from V and 8 bases from J; bases unmatched to any gene: 12. This CDR3 contains 16 residues. CDR1 and CDR2 (germline): SGHDT, YYEEEE. This CDR3 reads CASSLAGGGPQGTQYF. The CDR3 bases are TGTGCCAGCAGCTTGGCCGGGGGAGGGCCTCAGGGTACGCAGTATTTT.

The chain employs TRBV10-2 and TRBJ2-7; TRBD2 matches 7 bases. Losses at the gene ends were 6 bases for V and 2 bases for J; bases not matched to a gene: 10. Germline assignment: CDR1 WSHSY and CDR2 SAAADI. The CDR3 contains 15 residues. CDR3 in amino acids: CASSPRRETPYEQYF. The CDR3 DNA is TGCGCCAGCAGCCCTCGGCGGGAGACCCCCTACGAGCAGTACTTC.

A word on this clone: The junction does not match germline at one end; this may be a read error. Other DNA sequences in the sample encode the same CDR3. This chain uses TRBV13 with TRBJ2-7, with 7 nucleotides matching TRBD1. Germline-derived CDR1 and CDR2 are PRHDT and FYEKMQ (reference sequence). This CDR3 is built from 14 residues. The CDR3 nucleotides are TGTGCCAGCAGCCAGCTCGGGACAGACTACGAGCAATACTTC. Translated, it gives CASSQLGTDYEQYF.

This chain uses TRBV28 with TRBJ2-1; no clear D gene. Germline loops: CDR1 MDHEN, CDR2 SYDVKM. With 5 bases removed from V and 0 bases from J, the gap between germline ends came to 8 bases. The CDR3 contains 14 residues. CDR3 sequence: CASSLESSYNEQFF. In nucleotides, the CDR3 is TGTGCCAGCAGTCTCGAAAGCTCCTACAATGAGCAGTTCTTC. The full variable domain, with the rest looked up from reference TRBV28 and TRBJ2-1, is DVKVTQSSRYLVKRTGEKVFLECVQDMDHENMFWYRQDPGLGLRLIYFSYDVKMKEKGDIPEGYSVSREKKERFSLILESASTNQTSMYLCASSLESSYNEQFFGPGTRLTVL.

This chain joins TRBV18 and TRBJ1-1; 9 bases align to TRBD1. J was trimmed by 5 bases and V by 3 bases; bases with no gene match: 7. The germline V gene has CDR1 KGHSH and CDR2 LQKENI. This CDR3 has 15 residues. The CDR3 protein is CASSPLQGARTEAFF. In nucleotides, the CDR3 is TGTGCCAGCTCACCCTTACAGGGGGCGCGAACTGAAGCTTTCTTT.

The chain carries TRBV6-1 and TRBJ1-1, with D hard to call. Trimming cost V 6 bases and J 5 bases, with 4 bases left between them. The CDR3 is 10 residues long. CDR1 and CDR2 from the germline V gene are MNHNS and SASEGT. The CDR3 spells CASSRTEAFF. The CDR3 nucleotides are TGTGCCAGCAGCCGGACTGAAGCTTTCTTT.

The chain is built from TRBV15 and TRBJ1-1; D ambiguous. The CDR3 is 13 residues long. V was pared by 3 bases and J by 7 bases, with 12 bases between. From germline, CDR1 is LNHNV and CDR2 YYDKDF (reference sequence). CDR3 coding DNA: TGTGCCACCAGCAGGGAGATTTTTCGTGAAGCTTTCTTT. Amino acids: CATSREIFREAFF.

This rearrangement joins TRBV5-1 to TRBJ1-4; tentatively, D is TRBD1 (5 bases). CDR1 SGHRS and CDR2 YFSETQ come from the germline V gene. V was clipped by 3 bases and J by 7 bases, with 10 bases between them. The CDR3 covers 13 residues. The DNA for the CDR3 is TGCGCCAGCAGCTCGGGACCGGGTGAAAAACTGTTTTTT. This gives the protein CASSSGPGEKLFF.

The chain couples TRBV10-3 to TRBJ1-2; D is unresolved. Trimming cost V 0 bases and J 0 bases, with 8 bases left between them. Germline values: CDR1 ENHRY, CDR2 SYGVKD. The CDR3 spans 15 residues. In DNA form, the CDR3 reads TGTGCCATCAGTGAGTCGACTACAGCTAACTATGGCTACACCTTC. Protein product: CAISESTTANYGYTF.

The CDR3 reads CASSPTDGYQPQHF. The CDR3 DNA is TGTGCCAGCTCACCAACGGACGGCTATCAGCCCCAGCATTTT. The chain couples TRBV18 to TRBJ1-5, with unresolved D. The CDR3 has 14 residues. Trimming stripped 2 bases from V and 5 bases from J, with 10 bases between. CDR1 and CDR2 (germline): KGHSH, LQKENI. Full variable domain (remainder filled in from reference TRBV18 and TRBJ1-5): NAGVMQNPRHLVRRRGQEARLRCSPMKGHSHVYWYRQLPEEGLKFMVYLQKENIIDESGMPKERFSAEFPKEGPSILRIQQVVRGDSAAYFCASSPTDGYQPQHFGDGTRLSIL.